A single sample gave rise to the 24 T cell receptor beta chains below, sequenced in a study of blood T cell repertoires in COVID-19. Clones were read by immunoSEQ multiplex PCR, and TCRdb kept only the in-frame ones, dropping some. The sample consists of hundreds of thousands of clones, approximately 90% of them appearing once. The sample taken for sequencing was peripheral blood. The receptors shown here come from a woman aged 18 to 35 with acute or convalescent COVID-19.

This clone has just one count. CDR3 amino acids: CASSQDPGAATNEKLFF. The DNA of the CDR3 is TGCGCCAGCAGCCAGGACCCCGGAGCGGCAACTAATGAAAAACTGTTTTTT. The V gene is TRBV5-1, the J gene TRBJ1-4, with D hard to call. The V end lost 4 bases, the J end lost 0 bases, and 16 bases lay between the germline ends. The germline CDR1 and CDR2 sequences are SGHRS and YFSETQ. This CDR3 comprises 17 residues.

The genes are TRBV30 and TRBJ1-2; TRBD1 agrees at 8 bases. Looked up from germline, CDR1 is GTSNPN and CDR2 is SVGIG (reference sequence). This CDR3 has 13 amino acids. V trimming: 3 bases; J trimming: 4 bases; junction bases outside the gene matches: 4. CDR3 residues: CAWRLDRVYGYTF. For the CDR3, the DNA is TGTGCCTGGAGATTGGACAGGGTCTATGGCTACACCTTC.

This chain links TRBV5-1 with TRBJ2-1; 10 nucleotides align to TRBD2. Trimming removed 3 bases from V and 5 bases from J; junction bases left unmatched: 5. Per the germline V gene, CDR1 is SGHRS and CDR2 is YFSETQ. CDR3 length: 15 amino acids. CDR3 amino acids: CASSSRTSGDNEQFF. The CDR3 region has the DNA TGCGCCAGCAGCTCTAGGACTAGCGGCGACAATGAGCAGTTCTTC.

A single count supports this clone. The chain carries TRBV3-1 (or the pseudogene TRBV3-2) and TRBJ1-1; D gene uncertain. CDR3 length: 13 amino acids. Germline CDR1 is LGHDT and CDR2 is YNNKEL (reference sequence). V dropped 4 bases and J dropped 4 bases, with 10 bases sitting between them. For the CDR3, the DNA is TGTGCCAGCAGCCTCGAGAGGAGCACTGAAGCTTTCTTT. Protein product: CASSLERSTEAFF.

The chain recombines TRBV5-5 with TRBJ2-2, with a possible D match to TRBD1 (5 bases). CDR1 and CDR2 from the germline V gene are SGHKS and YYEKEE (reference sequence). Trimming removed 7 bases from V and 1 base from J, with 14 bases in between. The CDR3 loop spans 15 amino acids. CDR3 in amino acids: CASERGLENTGELFF. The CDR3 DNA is TGTGCCAGCGAAAGGGGCCTTGAGAACACCGGGGAGCTGTTTTTT.

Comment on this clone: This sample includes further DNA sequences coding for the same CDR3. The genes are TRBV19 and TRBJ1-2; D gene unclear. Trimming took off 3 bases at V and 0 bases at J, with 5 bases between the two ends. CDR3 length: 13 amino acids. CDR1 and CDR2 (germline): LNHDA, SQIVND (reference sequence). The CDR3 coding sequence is TGTGCCAGTAGTATGGGAGCTAACTATGGCTACACCTTC. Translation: CASSMGANYGYTF.

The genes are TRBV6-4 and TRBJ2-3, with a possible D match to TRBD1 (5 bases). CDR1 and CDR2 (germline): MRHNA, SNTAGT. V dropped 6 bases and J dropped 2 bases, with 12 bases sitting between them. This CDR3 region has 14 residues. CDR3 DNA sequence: TGTGCCAGCAGAGAAGACAGCGTCACAGATACGCAGTATTTT. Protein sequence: CASREDSVTDTQYF.

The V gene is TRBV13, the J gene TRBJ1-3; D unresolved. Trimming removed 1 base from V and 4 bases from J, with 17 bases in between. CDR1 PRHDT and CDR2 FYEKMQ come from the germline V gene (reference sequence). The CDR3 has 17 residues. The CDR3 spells CASSLDRGRPGGNTIYF. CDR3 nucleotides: TGTGCCAGCAGCTTAGATCGTGGACGGCCGGGAGGAAACACCATATATTTT.

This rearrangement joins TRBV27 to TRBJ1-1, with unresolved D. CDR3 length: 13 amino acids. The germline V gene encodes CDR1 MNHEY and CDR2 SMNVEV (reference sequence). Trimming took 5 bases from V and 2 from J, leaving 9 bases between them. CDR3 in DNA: TGTGCCAGCAGTCCCTCGGGAAACACTGAAGCTTTCTTT. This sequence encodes CASSPSGNTEAFF.

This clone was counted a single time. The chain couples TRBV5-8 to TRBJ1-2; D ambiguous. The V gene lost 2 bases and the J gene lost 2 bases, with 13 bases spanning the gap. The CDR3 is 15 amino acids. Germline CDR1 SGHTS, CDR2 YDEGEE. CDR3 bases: TGTGCCAGCAGCTTAGTATCGGTGTTGAACTATGGCTACACCTTC. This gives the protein CASSLVSVLNYGYTF.

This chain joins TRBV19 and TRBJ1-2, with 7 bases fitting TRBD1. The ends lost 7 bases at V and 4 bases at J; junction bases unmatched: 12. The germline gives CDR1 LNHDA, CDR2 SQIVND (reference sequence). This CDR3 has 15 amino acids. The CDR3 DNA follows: TGTGCCAGTACCCTAGACAGGGAAAGGGGCTATGGCTACACCTTC. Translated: CASTLDRERGYGYTF. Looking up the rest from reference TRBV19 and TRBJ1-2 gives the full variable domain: DGGITQSPKYLFRKEGQNVTLSCEQNLNHDAMYWYRQDPGQGLRLIYYSQIVNDFQKGDIAEGYSVSREKKESFPLTVTSAQKNPTAFYLCASTLDRERGYGYTFGSGTRLTVV.

In DNA form, the CDR3 reads TGTGCCAGCAGCCTCGACAGGGCAGGGGAGCAGTACTTC. It yields the protein CASSLDRAGEQYF. The chain combines TRBV7-7 with TRBJ2-7; 7 bases map to TRBD1. The germline V gene has CDR1 SSHAT and CDR2 FNYEAQ (reference sequence). The CDR3 has 13 residues. V lost 5 bases to trimming and J lost 7 bases; unmatched junction nucleotides: 8.

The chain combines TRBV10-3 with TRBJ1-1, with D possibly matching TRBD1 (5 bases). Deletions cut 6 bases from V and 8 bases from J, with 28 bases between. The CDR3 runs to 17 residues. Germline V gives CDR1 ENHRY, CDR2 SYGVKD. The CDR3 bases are TGTGCCATCAGCCTGACCACAGGCAAAGCGAACATGAAGGAAGCTTTCTTT. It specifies CAISLTTGKANMKEAFF.

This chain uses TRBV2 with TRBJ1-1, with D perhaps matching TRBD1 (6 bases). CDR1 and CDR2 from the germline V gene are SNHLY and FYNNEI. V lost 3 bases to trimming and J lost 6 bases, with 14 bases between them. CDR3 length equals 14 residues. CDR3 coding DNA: TGTGCCAGCAGTGACGGACAGTGGCAGGCTGAAGCTTTCTTT. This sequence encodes CASSDGQWQAEAFF.

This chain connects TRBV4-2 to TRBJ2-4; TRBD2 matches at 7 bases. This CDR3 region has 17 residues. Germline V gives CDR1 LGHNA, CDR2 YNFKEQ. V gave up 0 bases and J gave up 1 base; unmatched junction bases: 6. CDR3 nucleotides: TGTGCCAGCAGCCAAGACGGCGGGGGAGGTGCCAAAAACATTCAGTACTTC. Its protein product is CASSQDGGGGAKNIQYF.

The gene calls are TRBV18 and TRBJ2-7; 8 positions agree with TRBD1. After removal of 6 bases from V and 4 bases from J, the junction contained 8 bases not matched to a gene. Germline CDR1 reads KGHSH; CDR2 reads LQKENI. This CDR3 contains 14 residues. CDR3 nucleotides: TGTGCCAGCTCTTTGACAGGGGCATCTTACGAGCAGTACTTC. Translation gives CASSLTGASYEQYF.

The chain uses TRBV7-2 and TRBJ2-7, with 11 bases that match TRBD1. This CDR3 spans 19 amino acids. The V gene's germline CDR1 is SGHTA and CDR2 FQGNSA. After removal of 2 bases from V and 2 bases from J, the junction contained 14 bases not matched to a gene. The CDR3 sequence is CASSLLPGTGGGDTYEQYF. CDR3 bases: TGTGCCAGCAGCTTACTTCCCGGGACAGGGGGGGGAGATACCTACGAGCAGTACTTC.

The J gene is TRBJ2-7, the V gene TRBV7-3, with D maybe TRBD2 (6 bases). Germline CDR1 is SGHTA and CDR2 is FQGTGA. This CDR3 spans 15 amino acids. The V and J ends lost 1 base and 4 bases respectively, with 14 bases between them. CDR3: CASSLRAGPQYEQYF. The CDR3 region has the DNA TGTGCCAGCAGCTTAAGGGCGGGGCCACAATACGAGCAGTACTTC.

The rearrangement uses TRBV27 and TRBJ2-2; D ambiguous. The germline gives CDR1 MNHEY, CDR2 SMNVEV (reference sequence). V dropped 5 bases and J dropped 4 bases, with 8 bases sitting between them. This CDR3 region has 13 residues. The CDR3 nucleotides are TGTGCCAGCAGTACTCACCCCACCGGGGAGCTGTTTTTT. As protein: CASSTHPTGELFF.

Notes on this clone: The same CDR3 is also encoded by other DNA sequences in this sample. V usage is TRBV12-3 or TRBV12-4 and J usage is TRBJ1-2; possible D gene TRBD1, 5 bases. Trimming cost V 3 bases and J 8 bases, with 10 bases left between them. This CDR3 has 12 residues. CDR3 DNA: TGTGCCAGCAGTTTGGGAGGGGAAGGCTACACCTTC. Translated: CASSLGGEGYTF.

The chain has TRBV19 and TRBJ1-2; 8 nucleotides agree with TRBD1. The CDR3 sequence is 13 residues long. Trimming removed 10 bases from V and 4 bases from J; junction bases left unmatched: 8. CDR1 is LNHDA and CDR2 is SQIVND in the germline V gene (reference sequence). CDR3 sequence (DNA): TGTGCCACCTCAGGGGGCGGAGGCTATGGCTACACCTTC. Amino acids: CATSGGGGYGYTF.

The DNA of the CDR3 is TGTGCCAGCAGCCAAGACAGGGACTACGAGCAGTACTTC. Translating it yields CASSQDRDYEQYF. The gene calls are TRBV4-2 and TRBJ2-7; weak D call: TRBD1 (5 bases). This CDR3 region has 13 residues. Per the germline V gene, CDR1 is LGHNA and CDR2 is YNFKEQ. Trimming removed 0 bases from V and 3 bases from J, with 6 bases in between.

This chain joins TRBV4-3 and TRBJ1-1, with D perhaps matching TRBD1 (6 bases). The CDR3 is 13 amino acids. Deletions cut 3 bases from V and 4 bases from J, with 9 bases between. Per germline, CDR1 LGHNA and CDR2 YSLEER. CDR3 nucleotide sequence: TGCGCCAGCAGCCAGGGACACCTCACTGAAGCTTTCTTT. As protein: CASSQGHLTEAFF.

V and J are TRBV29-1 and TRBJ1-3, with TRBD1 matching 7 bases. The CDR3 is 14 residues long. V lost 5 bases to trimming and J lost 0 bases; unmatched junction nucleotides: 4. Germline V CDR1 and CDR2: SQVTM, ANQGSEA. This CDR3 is CSVFDRDSGNTIYF. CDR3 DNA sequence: TGCAGCGTTTTCGACAGGGACTCTGGAAACACCATATATTTT.